The count of the clone carrying this T cell receptor beta chain is one. In the original analysis: Using reference gene primer amplification, nucleated cell counts were estimated. TCRdb's copy holds only in-frame clones and misses some; the assay was immunoSEQ multiplex PCR. The V and J calls and clone size were taken over from that table, and D and trimming were inferred from the DNA. In the table there are roughly 150,000 clones, approximately 90% of which are singletons. Germline V gene sequence: CDR1 PRHDT, CDR2 FYEKMQ (reference sequence). The CDR3 sequence is 16 residues long. V was clipped by 5 bases and J by 4 bases; unmatched bases: 8. The source of the sample is a study of blood T cell repertoires in COVID-19.

The rearrangement links TRBV13 to TRBJ1-6, with 7 nucleotides matching TRBD1. The sequenced sample consisted of peripheral blood. This sequence was found in a man between 18 and 29 years old with COVID-19, enrolled during active disease. The CDR3 loop reads CASSLRPGQYNSPLHF. The DNA for the CDR3 is TGTGCCAGCAGCCTTCGTCCGGGACAGTATAATTCACCCCTCCACTTT.